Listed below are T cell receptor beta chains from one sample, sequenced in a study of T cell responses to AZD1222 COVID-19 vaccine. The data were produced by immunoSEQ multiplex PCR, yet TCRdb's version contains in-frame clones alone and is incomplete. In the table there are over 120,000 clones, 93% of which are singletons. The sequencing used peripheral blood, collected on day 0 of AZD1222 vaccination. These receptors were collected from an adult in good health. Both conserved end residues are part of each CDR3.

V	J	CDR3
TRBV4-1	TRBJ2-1	CASSRTSRGDEQFF
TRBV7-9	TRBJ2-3	CASSFGGGTDTQYF
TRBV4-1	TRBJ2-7	CASSQGLGGTSYYEQYF
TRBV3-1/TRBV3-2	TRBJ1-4	CASSQRGGATNEKLFF
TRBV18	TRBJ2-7	CASSPPNRGPEQYF
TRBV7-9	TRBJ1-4	CASSSSRAPKEKLFF
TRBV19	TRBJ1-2	CASSTLFPGAIYGYTF
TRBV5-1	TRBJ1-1	CASSLETGGYTEAFF
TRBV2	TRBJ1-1	CASSEVQGGENTEAFF
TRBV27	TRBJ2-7	CASSSIQGAYEQYF
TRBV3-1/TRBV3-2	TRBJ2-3	CASSQDRGTRRTDTQYF
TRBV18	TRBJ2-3	CASSPYLRSGETTPWDTQYF
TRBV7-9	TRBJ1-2	CASSVGERVEGYTF
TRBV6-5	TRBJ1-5	CASSLGQGNQPQHF
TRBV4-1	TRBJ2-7	CASSHSRTSGSNEQYF
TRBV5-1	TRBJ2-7	CASRLTGSNEQYF
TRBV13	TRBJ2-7	CASSLHPEPEQYF
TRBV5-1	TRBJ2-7	CASKLGPASEQYF
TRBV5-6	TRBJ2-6	CASSSRDRGSGANVLTF
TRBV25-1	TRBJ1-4	CASSFGSGVTNEKLFF
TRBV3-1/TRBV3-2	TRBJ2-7	CASSQGSGSAGDNSYEQYF
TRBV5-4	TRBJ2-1	CASSLSSGYEQFF
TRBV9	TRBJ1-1	CASSPTGHLNTEAFF
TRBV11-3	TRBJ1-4	CASSPNRTTYLEKLFF
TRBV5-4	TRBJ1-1	CASSLGGPRGPEAFF
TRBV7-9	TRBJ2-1	CASSSTGQGANEQFF
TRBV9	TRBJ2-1	CASSVAGATNYNEQFF